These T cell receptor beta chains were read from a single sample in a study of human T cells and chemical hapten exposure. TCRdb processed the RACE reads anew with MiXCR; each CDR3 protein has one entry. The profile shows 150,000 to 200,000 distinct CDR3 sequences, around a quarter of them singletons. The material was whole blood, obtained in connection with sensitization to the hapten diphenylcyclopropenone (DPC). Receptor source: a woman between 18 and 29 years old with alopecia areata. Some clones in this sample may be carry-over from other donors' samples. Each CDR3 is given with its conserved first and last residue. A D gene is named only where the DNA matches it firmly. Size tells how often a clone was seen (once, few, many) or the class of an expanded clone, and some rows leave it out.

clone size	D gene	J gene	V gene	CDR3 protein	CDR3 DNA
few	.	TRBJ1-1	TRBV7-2	CASSLGQSGFEAFF	TGTGCCAGCAGCTTGGGACAATCGGGGTTTGAAGCTTTCTTT
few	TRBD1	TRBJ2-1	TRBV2	CASSEGGGKTYNEQFF	TGTGCCAGCAGTGAAGGAGGGGGCAAGACCTACAATGAGCAGTTCTTC
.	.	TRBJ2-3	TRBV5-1	CASSWQTDTQYF	TGCGCCAGCAGCTGGCAGACAGATACGCAGTATTTT
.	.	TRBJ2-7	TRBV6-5	CASGSGLEQYF	TGTGCCAGCGGGTCTGGGTTAGAGCAGTACTTC
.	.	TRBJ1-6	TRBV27	CASSLQSPQNSPLHF	TGTGCCAGCAGCCTTCAGAGCCCTCAAAATTCACCCCTCCACTTT
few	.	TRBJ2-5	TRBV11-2	CASSQLSGMETQYF	TGTGCCAGCAGCCAGCTGTCAGGGATGGAGACCCAGTACTTC
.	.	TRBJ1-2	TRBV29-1	CSVVLQAPLNYGYTF	TGCAGCGTTGTCCTTCAGGCGCCCTTAAACTATGGCTACACCTTC
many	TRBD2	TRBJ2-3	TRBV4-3	CASSQDPAGGSTDTQYF	TGCGCCAGCAGCCAAGACCCAGCGGGGGGTAGCACAGATACGCAGTATTTT
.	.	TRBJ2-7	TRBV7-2	CASSRDEYEQYF	TGTGCCAGCAGCAGGGATGAGTACGAGCAGTACTTC
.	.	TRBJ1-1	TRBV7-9	CASSLKSEAFF	TGTGCCAGCAGCTTAAAGTCTGAAGCTTTCTTT
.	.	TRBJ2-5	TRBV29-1	CSVLRDVKETQYF	TGCAGCGTCCTCCGGGACGTAAAAGAGACCCAGTACTTC
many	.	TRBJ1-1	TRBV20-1	CSARQPNTEAFF	TGCAGTGCACGACAGCCGAACACTGAAGCTTTCTTT
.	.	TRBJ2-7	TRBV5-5	CASSLAPSTGRNEQYF	TGTGCCAGCAGCTTGGCCCCCTCGACCGGACGGAACGAGCAGTACTTC
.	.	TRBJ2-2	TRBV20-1	CSARDPGGVITGELFF	TGCAGTGCTAGAGATCCTGGCGGGGTCATCACCGGGGAGCTGTTTTTT
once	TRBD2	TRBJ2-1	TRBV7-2	CASSLAGFLTNNEQFF	TGTGCCAGCAGCCTAGCGGGGTTCCTCACTAACAATGAGCAGTTCTTC
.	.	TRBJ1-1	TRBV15	CATSRPSPGPPLNTEAFF	TGTGCCACCAGCCGACCCAGTCCGGGCCCGCCTTTGAACACTGAAGCTTTCTTT
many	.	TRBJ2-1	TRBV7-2	CASSSTLLGNEQFF	TGTGCCAGCAGCTCAACCTTACTAGGTAATGAGCAGTTCTTC
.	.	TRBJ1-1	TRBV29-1	CSVELGVGKRIF	TGCAGCGTTGAATTGGGGGTGGGGAAGCGGATCTTT
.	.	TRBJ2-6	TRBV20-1	CSARPSGANVLTF	TGCAGTGCCCGCCCATCTGGGGCCAACGTCCTGACTTTC
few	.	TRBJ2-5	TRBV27	CASSFVAGRRETQYF	TGTGCCAGCAGTTTTGTGGCGGGGAGAAGAGAGACCCAGTACTTC
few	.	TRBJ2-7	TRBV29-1	CSVWAGRGYEQYF	TGCAGCGTTTGGGCAGGGAGGGGGTACGAGCAGTACTTC
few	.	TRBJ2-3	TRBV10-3	CAISESRMETDTQYF	TGTGCCATCAGTGAGTCGAGGATGGAAACAGATACGCAGTATTTT
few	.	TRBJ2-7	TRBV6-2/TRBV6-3	CASSYSGPRYGQYF	TGTGCCAGCAGTTACAGCGGTCCCAGGTATGGGCAGTACTTC